One and the same sample provided the 23 T cell receptor beta chains below, sequenced in a study of T cells in Graves' hyperthyroidism and ophthalmopathy (dated by TCRdb to about 2019). Receptor amplification or capture employed multiplex PCR. The data were produced on an Illumina HiSeq 2000. TCR beta CDR3 regions were amplified from RNA transcripts. The TCR CDR3 was subjected to a first round of RT-PCR using the HTBI primer set and the Qiagen OneStep RT-PCR kit. TCRdb cleaned the public reads at Q25 with fastp, built clones with MiXCR and kept in-frame beta chains. All rows with the same CDR3 protein become a single entry with the most common DNA and genes. The sample contains roughly 280,000 distinct CDR3 sequences, approximately 21% of them found a single time. The ten largest account for 50% to 75% of the sample. The specimen was blood. The receptor source for this set is a man younger than 45 with Graves' ophthalmopathy.

J is TRBJ1-1 and V is TRBV12-3 or TRBV12-4; TRBD1 aligns across 7 bases. Unmatched junction bases numbered 8, after V lost 6 bases and J lost 4 bases. The CDR3 runs 14 residues. CDR3 amino acids: CASRRQGRGTEAFF. CDR3 nucleotide sequence: TGTGCCAGCAGGCGACAGGGCCGGGGCACTGAAGCTTTCTTT.

This clonotype was seen a handful of times. J is TRBJ2-5 and V is TRBV20-1; 10 bases match TRBD2. Looked up from germline, CDR1 is DFQATT and CDR2 is SNEGSKA (reference sequence). CDR3 length: 14 amino acids. V dropped 5 bases and J dropped 12; count of bases not matched to a gene: 15. The CDR3 DNA reads as TGCAGTGCTGTCTTGGGGCTAGCGGGAGATTGGGAGTACTTC. This sequence encodes CSAVLGLAGDWEYF.

There are many counts of this clonotype. The chain couples TRBV6-5 to TRBJ2-7, with 13 positions matching TRBD2. Germline values: CDR1 MNHEY, CDR2 SVGAGI. The V segment lost 2 bases and the J segment 3 bases; nucleotides outside the gene matches: 13. The CDR3 consists of 19 residues. CDR3 region: CASSYGGLAGPTSHYEQYF. The CDR3 DNA follows: TGTGCCAGCAGTTACGGGGGACTAGCGGGACCAACCTCCCACTACGAGCAGTACTTC.

The V gene is TRBV7-6, the J gene TRBJ2-7; unclear D gene. Germline loops: CDR1 SGHVS, CDR2 FNYEAQ. This CDR3 spans 15 amino acids. V was trimmed by 5 bases and J by 3 bases, leaving 17 bases between them. CDR3 nucleotide sequence: TGTGCCAGCAGCCCCCGTGGAGAACGAAACTACGAGCAGTACTTC. Translation gives CASSPRGERNYEQYF.

The V and J genes are TRBV6-1 and TRBJ2-7; D tentatively fits TRBD1 or TRBD2 (5 bases each). The CDR3 runs to 15 residues. Germline CDR1 reads MNHNS; CDR2 reads SASEGT. The V end lost 6 bases, the J end lost 3 bases, and 18 bases lay between the germline ends. CDR3 amino acids: CASRPPWGSGYEQYF. The CDR3 DNA is TGTGCCAGCAGACCTCCCTGGGGGTCCGGCTACGAGCAGTACTTC.

V and J are TRBV4-2 and TRBJ2-3, with TRBD2 identical over 8 bases. This CDR3 spans 15 amino acids. CDR1 is LGHNA, CDR2 YNFKEQ, per germline. V was pared by 2 bases and J by 4 bases, with 5 bases of the junction left unmatched. In nucleotides, the CDR3 is TGTGCCAGCAGCCAAAGCGGGGGAGGTTCAGATACGCAGTATTTT. Its translation is CASSQSGGGSDTQYF.

In its sample, this clonotype was seen a few times. This chain's CDR3 is CAISERELAESYEQYF. The CDR3 nucleotides are TGTGCCATCAGTGAAAGGGAGCTAGCGGAGTCCTACGAGCAGTACTTC. V and J are TRBV10-3 and TRBJ2-7; TRBD2 matches at 7 bases. Trimming at V came to 3 bases and at J to 1 base, leaving 9 bases not matched to a gene. Germline CDR1 is ENHRY and CDR2 is SYGVKD. CDR3 size: 16 residues.

This clonotype has only a few counts. The chain has TRBV28 and TRBJ1-4, with TRBD1 as a possible D gene (5 bases). CDR3 length equals 13 residues. V lost 5 bases and J lost 6, with 10 bases in between. The germline V gene has CDR1 MDHEN and CDR2 SYDVKM. The CDR3 spells CASSPGGDEKLFF. CDR3 sequence (DNA): TGTGCCAGCAGTCCCGGGGGGGATGAAAAACTGTTTTTT.

The chain carries TRBV27 and TRBJ1-1; no clear D. Germline loops: CDR1 MNHEY, CDR2 SMNVEV (reference sequence). CDR3 length equals 14 residues. The V end lost 3 bases, the J end lost 1 base, and 9 bases lay between the germline ends. The CDR3: CASSFLKPNTEAFF. CDR3 sequence (DNA): TGTGCCAGCAGTTTCCTGAAACCGAACACTGAAGCTTTCTTT.

This clonotype was observed a few times. The CDR3, as DNA: TGTGCCAGCTCACCAGTAACCCAGCTCCCGACTGAAGCTTTCTTT. Its protein product is CASSPVTQLPTEAFF. The rearrangement uses TRBV18 and TRBJ1-1; D not certain. V lost 2 bases and J 5 bases, leaving 15 bases between the germline ends. The CDR3 is 15 residues long. Germline assignment: CDR1 KGHSH and CDR2 LQKENI.

This clonotype was seen many times. The V gene is TRBV3-1, the J gene TRBJ2-3, with no clear D. Germline V gives CDR1 LGHDT, CDR2 YNNKEL (reference sequence). Trimming stripped 1 base from V and 6 bases from J, with 8 bases between. This CDR3 is built from 13 residues. Here the CDR3 DNA reads TGTGCCAGCAGCCAAGTACAATCGGATACGCAGTATTTT. This codes for CASSQVQSDTQYF.

About this clonotype: This could be a read error, since a much larger clone is one nucleotide away. This chain connects TRBV5-1 to TRBJ2-1; D might be TRBD2 (6 bases). Trimming left V 0 bases short and J 11 bases short, with 15 bases between. CDR3 size: 14 residues. Per the germline V gene, CDR1 is SGHRS and CDR2 is YFSETQ. CDR3 residues: CASSLAAASDQQFF. DNA for the CDR3: TGCGCCAGCAGCTTGGCCGCAGCTAGCGACCAGCAGTTCTTC.

This clonotype was counted only a few times. J is TRBJ1-1 and V is TRBV29-1; possibly TRBD1 for D (6 bases). The germline V gene has CDR1 SQVTM and CDR2 ANQGSEA. Trimming left V 6 bases short and J 2 bases short, with 10 bases between. There are 12 residues in the CDR3. CDR3: CSVSGANTEAFF. The CDR3 nucleotides are TGCAGCGTATCAGGGGCTAACACTGAAGCTTTCTTT.

The chain carries TRBV19 and TRBJ2-7; D remains ambiguous. Trimming shortened V by 7 bases and J by 0 bases, and 10 bases separated the two germline ends. Per germline, CDR1 LNHDA and CDR2 SQIVND (reference sequence). CDR3 length equals 13 residues. CDR3 in amino acids: CASTPQNSYEQYF. CDR3 DNA: TGTGCCAGTACCCCACAGAACTCCTACGAGCAGTACTTC.

This clonotype was detected many times. This sequence joins TRBV20-1 and TRBJ1-5; D is undetermined. V gave up 5 bases and J gave up 2 bases, with 10 bases separating them. This CDR3 comprises 13 residues. Germline V gene data show CDR1 as DFQATT and CDR2 as SNEGSKA (reference sequence). For the CDR3, the DNA is TGCAGTGCTCGTTCCGGGCGCAATCAGCCCCAGCATTTT. Protein: CSARSGRNQPQHF.

This clonotype was counted a few times. The chain joins TRBV30 to TRBJ1-5; D may be TRBD1 (6 bases). CDR1 is GTSNPN, CDR2 SVGIG, per germline (reference sequence). The CDR3 is 14 amino acids. V lost 1 base, J lost 2 bases, and 9 bases lay in between. Written as DNA, the CDR3 is TGTGCCTGGAGTGGGGGACAAGGCAATCAGCCCCAGCATTTT. Translating gives CAWSGGQGNQPQHF. The full variable domain, its missing parts supplied by reference TRBV30 and TRBJ1-5, is SQTIHQWPATLVQPVGSPLSLECTVEGTSNPNLYWYRQAAGRGLQLLFYSVGIGQISSEVPQNLSASRPQDRQFILSSKKLLLSDSGFYLCAWSGGQGNQPQHFGDGTRLSIL.

This clonotype was recorded at least ten times. The rearrangement links TRBV28 to TRBJ2-2; 7 nucleotides align to TRBD2. The CDR3 is 16 amino acids. The V gene's germline CDR1 is MDHEN and CDR2 SYDVKM. V lost 5 bases to trimming and J lost 7 bases; unmatched junction nucleotides: 13. CDR3 nucleotide sequence: TGTGCCAGCAGTCGGGACTACCGGTTCAGTGTCGGGGAGCTGTTTTTT. This codes for CASSRDYRFSVGELFF.

This rearrangement joins TRBV3-1 to TRBJ2-5; D uncertain. Trimming shortened V by 8 bases and J by 5 bases, and 15 bases separated the two germline ends. CDR1 and CDR2 from the germline V gene are LGHDT and YNNKEL (reference sequence). The CDR3 spans 13 residues. The DNA of the CDR3 is TGTGCCAGCTTACCCCTCCCACGGGAGACCCAGTACTTC. Residues: CASLPLPRETQYF.

This clonotype has just a few counts. This sequence joins TRBV30 and TRBJ2-1, with TRBD2 matching over 11 bases. Trimming cost V 2 bases and J 1 base; bases outside gene matches: 10. The CDR3 is made up of 18 amino acids. Germline-derived CDR1 and CDR2 are GTSNPN and SVGIG (reference sequence). The CDR3 is CAWSHGWVAGGSYNEQFF. The CDR3 DNA reads TGTGCCTGGAGTCACGGGTGGGTAGCGGGAGGGTCCTACAATGAGCAGTTCTTC.

This clonotype was found many times. The chain has TRBV12-3 or TRBV12-4 and TRBJ1-1, with D possibly TRBD1 on 5 matching bases. This CDR3 spans 15 amino acids. V dropped 6 bases and J dropped 3 bases, with 17 bases sitting between them. The CDR3 sequence is CASRTAWGVDTEAFF. The DNA of the CDR3 is TGTGCCAGCAGAACCGCGTGGGGGGTGGACACTGAAGCTTTCTTT.

The rearrangement links TRBV30 to TRBJ2-2, with D possibly TRBD1 on 5 matching bases. Germline V lookup: CDR1 GTSNPN, CDR2 SVGIG (reference sequence). The CDR3 loop spans 13 amino acids. The ends were cut back, 3 bases at V and 5 bases at J, with 10 bases in the middle. The CDR3 here is CAWRGARTGELFF. Written as DNA, the CDR3 is TGTGCCTGGAGAGGGGCCAGGACCGGGGAGCTGTTTTTT. Drawing the rest from reference TRBV30 and TRBJ2-2, the complete variable domain is SQTIHQWPATLVQPVGSPLSLECTVEGTSNPNLYWYRQAAGRGLQLLFYSVGIGQISSEVPQNLSASRPQDRQFILSSKKLLLSDSGFYLCAWRGARTGELFFGEGSRLTVL.

The rearrangement joins TRBV6-1 to TRBJ1-1, with D unclear. This CDR3 contains 13 residues. V was clipped by 8 bases and J by 5 bases, with 15 bases between them. Germline V gene data show CDR1 as MNHNS and CDR2 as SASEGT. This chain's CDR3 is CASAGHMETEAFF. DNA for the CDR3: TGTGCCAGCGCGGGCCACATGGAAACTGAAGCTTTCTTT.

The table lists this clonotype with many counts. The gene calls are TRBV12-3 or TRBV12-4 and TRBJ1-1; 7 bases line up with TRBD1. This CDR3 has 14 residues. J gave up 1 base and V 2 bases, and 1 base lay outside the gene matches. The CDR3 reads CASSLTGANTEAFF. As DNA, the CDR3 is TGTGCCAGCAGTTTAACAGGGGCGAACACTGAAGCTTTCTTT.